This paragraph reports one T cell receptor beta chain. What it recognizes is unknown. Donors contributed one heparinised blood draw apiece, averaging about 116 mL. Sorted CD4+ subsets: naive, central memory, regulatory, stem cell-like memory (CD45RO/CCR7/CD25/CD127/CD95/CD27 panel). The data derive from a study of beta chain features in type 1 diabetes. Study information: Across the samples, approximately 98,000,000 sorted cells were examined in total. Study results and limitations: VDJ junctions sequenced from type 1 diabetes patients showed fewer insertions and more deletions.

TCRB transcripts that were expressed got sequenced, as all of the isolated RNA had been reverse transcribed. The repertoire was sequenced with immunoSEQ multiplex PCR; TCRdb's copy has only in-frame clones and lacks some. Altogether about 360,000 clones are present, around 13% being singletons, with the ten largest covering around 0.015%. Per germline, CDR1 LNHDA and CDR2 SQIVND (reference sequence). The CDR3 totals 15 residues. Trimming stripped 1 base from V and 9 bases from J, with 16 bases between. The rearrangement links TRBV19 to TRBJ2-1, with no clear D. What was sequenced was naive CD4+ T cells from blood. This receptor was identified in a young man in good health. CDR3 sequence (DNA): TGTGCCAGTAGTATAGCCCTGGCCGTAAGTGGTGAGCAGTTCTTC. Protein sequence: CASSIALAVSGEQFF.